These 29 T cell receptor beta chains were sequenced from one sample in a study of somatic mutations in cytotoxic T cells in rheumatoid arthritis. Assay: immunoSEQ multiplex PCR; the TCRdb copy retains only in-frame clones and omits some. The top ten clones hold around 9.9% of a sample with about 25,000 clones, roughly 80% of them seen once. The material sequenced was CD8+ T cells sorted from blood. The source is a woman aged 18-30 years in good health.

This rearrangement joins TRBV11-1 to TRBJ2-5, with D possibly being TRBD1 (6 bases). The last part of the DNA fits TRBJ2-7 better; the J call may be wrong. The germline V gene has CDR1 SGHAT and CDR2 FQDESV (reference sequence). The CDR3 loop spans 15 amino acids. The CDR3, as DNA: TGTGCCAGCAGCTTATGGCCAGGGGTCTCCTACGAGCAGTACTTC. The encoded protein is CASSLWPGVSYEQYF.

Points on this clone: Relative to the germline gene, one junction end is altered; a read error may explain this. The rearrangement links TRBV20-1 to TRBJ2-4, with TRBD2 matching 9 bases. The CDR3 loop spans 8 amino acids. CDR1 is DFQATT and CDR2 is SNEGSKA in the germline V gene (reference sequence). CDR3 amino acids: CSCGGGNF. CDR3 bases: TGCAGCTGCGGGGGGGGGAACTTC.

The chain uses TRBV7-9 and TRBJ1-4, with 7 bases matching TRBD1. The CDR3 sequence is 14 residues long. V trimming: 5 bases; J trimming: 6 bases; junction bases outside the gene matches: 6. Germline V gives CDR1 SEHNR, CDR2 FQNEAQ (reference sequence). CDR3 nucleotides: TGTGCCAGCAGCCGCGACAGGGATGATGAAAAACTGTTTTTT. Encoded protein: CASSRDRDDEKLFF.

This clone was recorded a few times. The gene calls are TRBV28 and TRBJ1-2; tentatively, D is TRBD1 (6 bases). Germline CDR1 reads MDHEN; CDR2 reads SYDVKM. The V gene lost 3 bases and the J gene lost 7 bases, with 12 bases spanning the gap. This CDR3 is 13 amino acids long. The CDR3 bases are TGTGCCAGCAGTTTGGGGGGCATCGCTGGCTACACCTTC. Translation gives CASSLGGIAGYTF.

The chain links TRBV7-9 to TRBJ2-2; D is possibly TRBD1 (6 bases). V was pared by 5 bases and J by 1 base, with 11 bases between. There are 15 residues in the CDR3. The germline V gene encodes CDR1 SEHNR and CDR2 FQNEAQ (reference sequence). Written as DNA, the CDR3 is TGTGCCAGCAGCCCGGGACACCTGAACACCGGGGAGCTGTTTTTT. It is translated as CASSPGHLNTGELFF.

The rearrangement joins TRBV6-6 to TRBJ1-1; no clear D gene. The CDR3 is 15 amino acids. The V and J ends lost 6 bases and 3 bases respectively, with 17 bases between them. Germline CDR1 MNHNY, CDR2 SVGAGI (reference sequence). For the CDR3, the DNA is TGTGCCAGCAGCCCTGGGGAGTTCCTATACACTGAAGCTTTCTTT. The encoded protein is CASSPGEFLYTEAFF.

The CDR3 region is CASSLVPAGTKNIQYF. DNA of the CDR3: TGTGCCAGCAGCTTAGTTCCAGCAGGGACCAAAAACATTCAGTACTTC. The rearrangement uses TRBV7-9 and TRBJ2-4; D is perhaps TRBD1 (5 bases). The CDR3 covers 16 residues. The germline V gene has CDR1 SEHNR and CDR2 FQNEAQ (reference sequence). V was clipped by 1 base and J by 2 bases, with 12 bases between them.

The genes are TRBV27 and TRBJ1-1, with 8 nucleotides matching TRBD1. Trimming removed 6 bases from V and 1 base from J; junction bases left unmatched: 4. Germline assignment: CDR1 MNHEY and CDR2 SMNVEV (reference sequence). The CDR3 extends over 14 amino acids. The CDR3 region is CASSPRGPNTEAFF. CDR3 in DNA: TGTGCCAGCAGCCCCAGGGGGCCGAACACTGAAGCTTTCTTT.

This clone rates as medium-sized. The V and J genes are TRBV7-6 and TRBJ2-1; D gene uncertain. Trimming shortened V by 4 bases and J by 10 bases, and 11 bases separated the two germline ends. The CDR3 has 12 amino acids. The germline gives CDR1 SGHVS, CDR2 FNYEAQ. The CDR3 bases are TGTGCCAGCAGCTCCGACGAAGAGGAGCAGTTCTTC. Protein: CASSSDEEEQFF.

The chain employs TRBV7-9 and TRBJ2-7; no clear D gene. CDR3 size: 12 residues. The V end was cut by 1 base, the J end by 2 bases, with 3 bases between. Germline lookup yields CDR1 SEHNR and CDR2 FQNEAQ (reference sequence). The CDR3 spells CASSLDPYEQYF. In DNA form, the CDR3 reads TGTGCCAGCAGCTTAGACCCCTACGAGCAGTACTTC.

The chain recombines TRBV15 with TRBJ1-1; TRBD1 might be the D (5 bases). Germline V CDR1 and CDR2: LNHNV, YYDKDF (reference sequence). V was cut by 0 bases and J by 5 bases, with 10 bases left in between. This CDR3 spans 14 amino acids. Here the CDR3 reads CATSRDGGKTEAFF. The DNA of the CDR3 is TGTGCCACCAGCAGAGATGGGGGGAAAACTGAAGCTTTCTTT.

The rearrangement uses TRBV27 and TRBJ1-2; 11 positions agree with TRBD1. The CDR3 has 15 amino acids. V was pared by 4 bases and J by 1 base, with 2 bases of the junction left unmatched. CDR1 and CDR2 from the germline V gene are MNHEY and SMNVEV (reference sequence). The CDR3 region is CASSSGTGGNYGYTF. The DNA for the CDR3 is TGTGCCAGCAGTTCTGGGACAGGGGGTAACTATGGCTACACCTTC.

The genes are TRBV4-1 and TRBJ2-5, with TRBD2 as a possible D gene (6 bases). The CDR3 consists of 15 residues. Trimming took 4 bases from V and 1 from J, leaving 13 bases between them. The germline V gene encodes CDR1 MGHRA and CDR2 YSYEKL. The CDR3 nucleotides read TGCGCCAGCAGCCCGGGGTACGGGGGCCAAGAGACCCAGTACTTC. It yields the protein CASSPGYGGQETQYF.

The V and J genes are TRBV5-1 and TRBJ2-3; D is uncertain. Per the germline V gene, CDR1 is SGHRS and CDR2 is YFSETQ. This CDR3 has 14 amino acids. The germline V and J ends were trimmed by 7 bases and 0 bases, with 12 bases remaining between them. CDR3 residues: CASAEAASTDTQYF. For the CDR3, the DNA is TGCGCCAGCGCCGAAGCTGCTAGCACAGATACGCAGTATTTT.

V is TRBV13 and J is TRBJ1-6; 7 nucleotides match TRBD1. The V segment lost 5 bases and the J segment 0 bases; nucleotides outside the gene matches: 4. CDR3 size: 16 residues. The germline V gene encodes CDR1 PRHDT and CDR2 FYEKMQ (reference sequence). Written as DNA, the CDR3 is TGTGCCAGCAGCGCAGGGGGGAGCTCCTATAATTCACCCCTCCACTTT. Amino acid sequence: CASSAGGSSYNSPLHF.

The V and J genes are TRBV7-9 and TRBJ2-3; 7 nucleotides match TRBD1. The germline CDR1 and CDR2 sequences are SEHNR and FQNEAQ (reference sequence). J was trimmed by 0 bases and V by 5 bases; bases with no gene match: 5. The CDR3 extends over 15 amino acids. This CDR3 is CASSPKGASTDTQYF. CDR3 nucleotide sequence: TGTGCCAGCAGCCCGAAGGGGGCTAGCACAGATACGCAGTATTTT.

The rearrangement uses TRBV5-5 and TRBJ2-5; perhaps D is TRBD1 or TRBD2 (5 bases each). Germline V gene data show CDR1 as SGHKS and CDR2 as YYEKEE (reference sequence). V lost 2 bases and J 3 bases, leaving 17 bases between the germline ends. CDR3 size: 16 residues. The CDR3 sequence is CASSFVTGLMKETQYF. The DNA for the CDR3 is TGTGCCAGCAGCTTTGTAACAGGACTCATGAAAGAGACCCAGTACTTC.

The V call is TRBV10-3, the J call TRBJ1-1; 12 nucleotides line up with TRBD1. The germline V gene encodes CDR1 ENHRY and CDR2 SYGVKD. The CDR3 spans 16 residues. J lost 6 bases, V lost 6 bases, and 11 bases had no gene match. CDR3 loop: CAIRGRTGTGGPEAFF. CDR3 nucleotides: TGTGCCATCAGAGGAAGGACCGGGACAGGGGGCCCTGAAGCTTTCTTT.

The chain links TRBV4-1 to TRBJ2-2; D is unclear. The germline V gene encodes CDR1 MGHRA and CDR2 YSYEKL. The V and J ends lost 1 base and 5 bases respectively, with 11 bases between them. The CDR3 length is 15 residues. The CDR3 spells CASSQVGRPTGELFF. CDR3 sequence (DNA): TGCGCCAGCAGCCAAGTAGGCAGACCTACCGGGGAGCTGTTTTTT.

J is TRBJ2-7 and V is TRBV5-6, with D unresolved. Trimming removed 0 bases from V and 5 bases from J, with 3 bases in between. This CDR3 is 11 amino acids long. Germline CDR1 reads SGHDT; CDR2 reads YYEEEE. CDR3 loop: CASSLANEQYF. DNA of the CDR3: TGTGCCAGCAGCTTGGCCAACGAGCAGTACTTC.

The V gene is TRBV27, the J gene TRBJ1-5, with D maybe TRBD1 (5 bases). V lost 3 bases and J 7 bases, leaving 22 bases between the germline ends. The CDR3 length is 17 residues. Germline V gene lookup returns CDR1 MNHEY and CDR2 SMNVEV (reference sequence). CDR3 protein: CASSFQPGPSQLQPQHF. CDR3 in DNA: TGTGCCAGCAGTTTTCAACCAGGGCCCTCCCAACTCCAGCCCCAGCATTTT.

The table lists this clone with a few counts. The chain carries TRBV14 and TRBJ1-2; D not certain. Germline V CDR1 and CDR2: SGHDN, FVKESK. V lost 1 base, J lost 8 bases, and 23 bases lay in between. This CDR3 is 17 amino acids long. DNA of the CDR3: TGTGCCAGCAGCCAAGGGCGGTTTGAGGGAAGGAGAGTCGGCTACACCTTC. Its translation: CASSQGRFEGRRVGYTF.

This rearrangement joins TRBV11-1 to TRBJ2-7; either TRBD1 or TRBD2 may supply D (5 bases each). Germline V gene data show CDR1 as SGHAT and CDR2 as FQDESV (reference sequence). The V end lost 7 bases, the J end lost 4 bases, and 17 bases lay between the germline ends. The CDR3 has 14 residues. DNA for the CDR3: TGTGCCAGCACCGTGGGGACGGCCGATTACGAGCAGTACTTC. Amino acid sequence: CASTVGTADYEQYF.

The chain uses TRBV9 and TRBJ2-2, with 8 bases that match TRBD1. CDR3 length: 16 residues. Trimming took 3 bases from V and 2 from J; bases not matched to a gene: 6. Germline V CDR1 and CDR2: SGDLS, YYNGEE. Here the CDR3 reads CASSAPTGVNTGELFF. The CDR3, as DNA: TGTGCCAGCAGCGCCCCGACAGGGGTAAACACCGGGGAGCTGTTTTTT.

The chain recombines TRBV7-6 with TRBJ2-3; D is perhaps TRBD2 (5 bases). V was trimmed by 5 bases and J by 3 bases, leaving 15 bases between them. Looked up from germline, CDR1 is SGHVS and CDR2 is FNYEAQ. The length of the CDR3 is 15 residues. CDR3 nucleotides: TGTGCCAGCAGCGTAGATGGGCGGAGGACAGATACGCAGTATTTT. Encoded protein: CASSVDGRRTDTQYF.

This clone showed up just a few times. The chain combines TRBV30 with TRBJ2-5; D possibly matches TRBD1 or TRBD2 (5 bases each). Trimming shortened V by 0 bases and J by 0 bases, and 14 bases separated the two germline ends. The CDR3 runs 16 residues. Germline assignment: CDR1 GTSNPN and CDR2 SVGIG (reference sequence). The CDR3 is CAWSVKAWGNQETQYF. DNA of the CDR3: TGTGCCTGGAGTGTAAAGGCCTGGGGGAACCAAGAGACCCAGTACTTC.

This chain links TRBV2 with TRBJ2-3; D unclear. Per germline, CDR1 SNHLY and CDR2 FYNNEI. This CDR3 region has 12 residues. The ends were cut back, 2 bases at V and 9 bases at J, with 9 bases in the middle. In DNA, the CDR3 is TGTGCCAGCAGTGAAAGGCTAGAAACGCAGTATTTT. It yields the protein CASSERLETQYF.

This clone was found a few times. The chain joins TRBV7-9 to TRBJ1-5; unclear D gene. The CDR3 totals 14 residues. The V and J ends lost 1 base and 4 bases respectively, with 8 bases between them. Germline CDR1 is SEHNR and CDR2 is FQNEAQ (reference sequence). The CDR3 DNA sequence: TGTGCCAGCAGCTTAGAGGGTGGGAATCAGCCCCAGCATTTT. Protein: CASSLEGGNQPQHF. The full variable domain, rest sourced from reference TRBV7-9 and TRBJ1-5, is DTGVSQNPRHKITKRGQNVTFRCDPISEHNRLYWYRQTLGQGPEFLTYFQNEAQLEKSRLLSDRFSAERPKGSFSTLEIQRTEQGDSAMYLCASSLEGGNQPQHFGDGTRLSIL.

The chain combines TRBV27 with TRBJ2-1; 8 nucleotides line up with TRBD1. The V gene end was trimmed by 5 bases and the J gene end by 6 bases; junction bases not matched to a gene: 6. The CDR3 runs to 14 residues. Germline loops: CDR1 MNHEY, CDR2 SMNVEV (reference sequence). The CDR3 DNA reads as TGTGCCAGCAGTCTAACAGGGGGTGGCAATGAGCAGTTCTTC. It specifies CASSLTGGGNEQFF.